Below are 32 T cell receptor beta chains sequenced from a single sample in a study of blood T cell repertoires in COVID-19. Clones were read by immunoSEQ multiplex PCR, and TCRdb kept only the in-frame ones, dropping some. There are around 150,000 clones in the sample; about nine tenths occur only once, and 2.5% lies in the top ten. Material for sequencing was peripheral blood. The source of these receptors is a man aged 50-60 years with active COVID-19.

The rearrangement links TRBV19 to TRBJ1-6; D might be TRBD1 (6 bases). The germline gives CDR1 LNHDA, CDR2 SQIVND (reference sequence). The ends were cut back, 1 base at V and 7 bases at J, with 11 bases in the middle. This CDR3 spans 15 amino acids. The DNA of the CDR3 is TGTGCCAGTAGTATAGGTGGACAGATAAATTCACCCCTCCACTTT. Amino acid sequence: CASSIGGQINSPLHF.

The chain's CDR3 is CASSHGNQPQHF. As DNA, the CDR3 is TGTGCCAGCAGCCACGGGAATCAGCCCCAGCATTTT. V usage is TRBV3-1 (or the pseudogene TRBV3-2) and J usage is TRBJ1-5; D ambiguous. Trimming pared 3 bases from V and 4 bases from J, leaving 4 bases between. The CDR3 is 12 residues long. Germline V gene sequence: CDR1 LGHDT, CDR2 YNNKEL (reference sequence).

This clone was found once. The rearrangement joins TRBV3-1 (or the pseudogene TRBV3-2) to TRBJ1-1; no clear D gene. The germline V and J ends were trimmed by 4 bases and 1 base, with 7 bases remaining between them. The germline gives CDR1 LGHDT, CDR2 YNNKEL (reference sequence). CDR3 size: 13 residues. This CDR3 reads CASSLARNTEAFF. As DNA, the CDR3 is TGTGCCAGCAGCCTGGCCAGGAACACTGAAGCTTTCTTT.

This clone was counted a single time. The genes are TRBV7-6 and TRBJ1-1; weak D call: TRBD1 (5 bases). This CDR3 has 15 amino acids. CDR1 and CDR2 (germline): SGHVS, FNYEAQ. Between the trimmed V and J ends, which lost 5 bases and 6 bases, there was a span of 19 bases. CDR3 nucleotides: TGTGCCAGCAGCAAGAACCTCCCAGGGATCGCTGAAGCTTTCTTT. This sequence encodes CASSKNLPGIAEAFF.

The gene calls are TRBV19 and TRBJ1-3, with TRBD1 as a possible D gene (5 bases). V was trimmed by 8 bases and J by 6 bases, leaving 17 bases between them. Germline V CDR1 and CDR2: LNHDA, SQIVND (reference sequence). The CDR3 length is 14 residues. CDR3: CASGTGAGPNTIYF. The CDR3 DNA follows: TGTGCCAGTGGAACTGGGGCCGGACCAAACACCATATATTTT.

CDR3 DNA: TGTGCCAGCAGCCTAGGGAGCGGGGTCTACGAGCAGTACTTC. It yields the protein CASSLGSGVYEQYF. The rearrangement links TRBV11-2 to TRBJ2-7; 7 bases are a match to TRBD2. The V and J ends lost 5 bases and 3 bases, in that order; junction bases with no gene match: 7. The CDR3 is made up of 14 amino acids. Germline loops: CDR1 SGHAT, CDR2 FQNNGV.

The chain couples TRBV7-9 to TRBJ1-2; D remains unclear. Trimming stripped 5 bases from V and 4 bases from J, with 20 bases between. The CDR3 consists of 16 residues. CDR1 is SEHNR, CDR2 FQNEAQ, per germline (reference sequence). Written as DNA, the CDR3 is TGTGCCAGCAGCCCCCCTATCCCTGAAGCCTTCTATGGCTACACCTTC. Protein product: CASSPPIPEAFYGYTF.

V is TRBV2 and J is TRBJ1-3, with 8 bases matching TRBD1. The ends lost 8 bases at V and 3 bases at J; junction bases unmatched: 6. In germline, CDR1 is SNHLY, CDR2 FYNNEI. The CDR3 has 14 amino acids. CDR3 coding DNA: TGTGCCAGCTCTCGGACAGGGAATGGAAACACCATATATTTT. The encoded protein is CASSRTGNGNTIYF.

The chain combines TRBV5-1 with TRBJ1-4, with a tentative D call TRBD1 (5 bases). V lost 4 bases and J 8 bases, leaving 12 bases between the germline ends. Germline values: CDR1 SGHRS, CDR2 YFSETQ. This CDR3 comprises 13 residues. CDR3 residues: CASSPLPGEKLFF. In DNA, the CDR3 is TGCGCCAGCAGCCCCTTACCAGGGGAAAAACTGTTTTTT.

Written as DNA, the CDR3 is TGTGCCAGCAGTAAACCGACAGGGGACTCTGGAAACACCATATATTTT. It yields the protein CASSKPTGDSGNTIYF. The chain is built from TRBV25-1 and TRBJ1-3, with 8 positions matching TRBD1. Losses at the gene ends were 5 bases for V and 0 bases for J; bases not matched to a gene: 6. The germline gives CDR1 MGHDK, CDR2 SYGVNS. CDR3 length: 16 residues.

The chain is built from TRBV11-2 and TRBJ2-1; D gene unclear. The CDR3 contains 14 residues. Germline CDR1 SGHAT, CDR2 FQNNGV. Deletions cut 5 bases from V and 6 bases from J, with 14 bases between. CDR3 sequence (DNA): TGTGCCAGCAGCCGCCTTCGAAGCATCAATGAGCAGTTCTTC. Its translation is CASSRLRSINEQFF.

This clone appeared once. The rearrangement joins TRBV3-1 (or the pseudogene TRBV3-2) to TRBJ1-2; no reliable D call. Germline CDR1 LGHDT, CDR2 YNNKEL (reference sequence). V was cut by 0 bases and J by 6 bases, with 14 bases left in between. There are 15 residues in the CDR3. CDR3 protein: CASSQDSGWGDGYTF. The CDR3 DNA follows: TGTGCCAGCAGCCAAGATTCGGGGTGGGGTGATGGCTACACCTTC.

The CDR3 nucleotides are TGCGCCAGCAGCTTGACCAGGAACTCTGGAAACACCATATATTTT. It encodes CASSLTRNSGNTIYF. The chain joins TRBV5-1 to TRBJ1-3, with no clear D. The V end lost 1 base, the J end lost 0 bases, and 8 bases lay between the germline ends. Germline V gene lookup returns CDR1 SGHRS and CDR2 YFSETQ. The CDR3 has 15 residues.

The V call is TRBV5-4, the J call TRBJ2-7, with D possibly being TRBD1 (6 bases). The length of the CDR3 is 12 residues. Trimming shortened V by 4 bases and J by 6 bases, and 11 bases separated the two germline ends. Germline V gives CDR1 SGHNT, CDR2 YYREEE (reference sequence). CDR3 bases: TGTGCCAGCAGCGGCGGACAGCCCGAGCAGTACTTC. This encodes CASSGGQPEQYF. Drawing the rest from reference TRBV5-4 and TRBJ2-7, the complete variable domain is ETGVTQSPTHLIKTRGQQVTLRCSSQSGHNTVSWYQQALGQGPQFIFQYYREEENGRGNFPPRFSGLQFPNYSSELNVNALELDDSALYLCASSGGQPEQYFGPGTRLTVT.

This clone has only one observation. CDR3 coding DNA: TGTGCCAGCAGCCACGGGTCGAGCCAGTACTTC. The encoded protein is CASSHGSSQYF. V and J are TRBV14 and TRBJ2-5, with D hard to call. Germline V gene sequence: CDR1 SGHDN, CDR2 FVKESK. The V end was cut by 3 bases, the J end by 10 bases, with 9 bases between. CDR3 length equals 11 residues.

The rearrangement joins TRBV5-1 to TRBJ1-4; 9 bases match TRBD1. CDR3 length: 14 amino acids. J gave up 8 bases and V 4 bases, and 6 bases lay outside the gene matches. Germline CDR1 SGHRS, CDR2 YFSETQ. The DNA of the CDR3 is TGCGCCAGCAGCCCCCGACAGGGGGACGAAAAACTGTTTTTT. This translates into CASSPRQGDEKLFF.

The CDR3 loop reads CASSLGYFSHEQFF. In nucleotides, the CDR3 is TGTGCCAGCAGCTTAGGATACTTCTCTCATGAGCAGTTCTTC. The rearrangement links TRBV11-2 to TRBJ2-1; D remains ambiguous. Germline lookup yields CDR1 SGHAT and CDR2 FQNNGV. The V and J ends lost 1 base and 8 bases respectively, with 12 bases between them. The CDR3 spans 14 residues.

The CDR3 is CASMGDNNQPQHF. The CDR3 DNA follows: TGTGCCAGCATGGGGGACAACAATCAGCCCCAGCATTTT. The chain combines TRBV2 with TRBJ1-5; D possibly corresponds to TRBD1 (6 bases). The germline V and J ends were trimmed by 7 bases and 3 bases, with 10 bases remaining between them. This CDR3 region has 13 residues. Germline V gene sequence: CDR1 SNHLY, CDR2 FYNNEI.

The chain has TRBV14 and TRBJ2-2; unclear D gene. The CDR3 runs to 13 residues. V was trimmed by 0 bases and J by 8 bases, leaving 7 bases between them. Germline V lookup: CDR1 SGHDN, CDR2 FVKESK. The CDR3, as DNA: TGTGCCAGCAGCCAAGACATCGGGGGGGAGCTGTTTTTT. Amino acid sequence: CASSQDIGGELFF.

The chain has TRBV7-2 and TRBJ1-2, with D uncertain. The CDR3 contains 11 residues. V lost 7 bases and J 5 bases, leaving 8 bases between the germline ends. The germline gives CDR1 SGHTA, CDR2 FQGNSA. The CDR3 is CASNPGYGYTF. The CDR3 bases are TGTGCCAGCAACCCCGGGTATGGCTACACCTTC.

The CDR3 DNA follows: TGTGCCAGCAGCTTGGAATCTAGCGGGGGGGCCTTCGGATACAATGAGCAGTTCTTC. This gives the protein CASSLESSGGAFGYNEQFF. The rearrangement links TRBV5-6 to TRBJ2-1; 12 positions match TRBD2. V was pared by 0 bases and J by 4 bases, with 11 bases of the junction left unmatched. The germline V gene has CDR1 SGHDT and CDR2 YYEEEE. CDR3 length: 19 amino acids.

The gene calls are TRBV6-2 or TRBV6-3 and TRBJ1-2; 9 bases are shared with TRBD1. The CDR3 has 14 amino acids. V lost 6 bases to trimming and J lost 8 bases; unmatched junction nucleotides: 10. Germline V gives CDR1 MNHEY, CDR2 SVGEGT. CDR3 protein: CASSEKGTGSGYTF. CDR3 DNA sequence: TGTGCCAGCAGCGAGAAAGGGACAGGGAGCGGCTACACCTTC.

CDR3 DNA sequence: TGTGCCAGCAGCTTCCGTCCCGGGGACTCGAACACTGAAGCTTTCTTT. Protein: CASSFRPGDSNTEAFF. The chain has TRBV11-3 and TRBJ1-1; D possibly corresponds to TRBD1 (5 bases). The V gene lost 3 bases and the J gene lost 1 base, with 15 bases spanning the gap. The CDR3 totals 16 residues. Germline values: CDR1 SGHNT, CDR2 YENEEA. The full variable domain, rest sourced from reference TRBV11-3 and TRBJ1-1, is EAGVVQSPRYKIIEKKQPVAFWCNPISGHNTLYWYLQNLGQGPELLIRYENEEAVDDSQLPKDRFSAERLKGVDSTLKIQPAELGDSAVYLCASSFRPGDSNTEAFFGQGTRLTVV.

V gene TRBV29-1 combines with J gene TRBJ2-5; the D gene is possibly TRBD2 (5 bases). The V gene lost 4 bases and the J gene lost 5 bases, with 8 bases spanning the gap. Germline assignment: CDR1 SQVTM and CDR2 ANQGSEA. This CDR3 has 11 residues. CDR3 protein: CSVGRKETQYF. The CDR3 DNA follows: TGCAGCGTTGGGAGGAAGGAGACCCAGTACTTC.

The chain combines TRBV29-1 with TRBJ2-1; possible D gene TRBD1, 6 bases. V was cut by 7 bases and J by 5 bases, with 18 bases left in between. The germline gives CDR1 SQVTM, CDR2 ANQGSEA. The CDR3 length is 14 residues. The CDR3 sequence: CSALDRFVNNEQFF. The CDR3 DNA sequence: TGCAGCGCCCTAGACAGGTTCGTAAACAATGAGCAGTTCTTC.

The chain recombines TRBV5-5 with TRBJ2-5; 13 nucleotides agree with TRBD2. CDR3 length: 17 amino acids. Germline CDR1 and CDR2: SGHKS and YYEKEE (reference sequence). Trimming took 3 bases from V and 2 from J; bases not matched to a gene: 7. CDR3 nucleotide sequence: TGTGCCAGCAGCTCCGGACTAGCGGGGGACATACAAGAGACCCAGTACTTC. Its translation is CASSSGLAGDIQETQYF. The variable domain in full, with the rest retrieved from reference TRBV5-5 and TRBJ2-5, is DAGVTQSPTHLIKTRGQQVTLRCSPISGHKSVSWYQQVLGQGPQFIFQYYEKEERGRGNFPDRFSARQFPNYSSELNVNALLLGDSALYLCASSSGLAGDIQETQYFGPGTRLLVL.

The V and J genes are TRBV5-4 and TRBJ1-1; D may be TRBD1 (6 bases). With 6 bases removed from V and 5 bases from J, the gap between germline ends came to 23 bases. Per the germline V gene, CDR1 is SGHNT and CDR2 is YYREEE (reference sequence). CDR3 size: 16 residues. CDR3 residues: CASIDGGGGGRTEAFF. In DNA, the CDR3 is TGTGCCAGCATCGACGGAGGCGGGGGGGGCAGGACTGAAGCTTTCTTT.

A single count supports this clone. The rearrangement links TRBV19 to TRBJ1-2, with 8 bases aligning to TRBD1. The CDR3 length is 13 residues. Germline-derived CDR1 and CDR2 are LNHDA and SQIVND (reference sequence). Trimming took 9 bases from V and 4 from J; bases not matched to a gene: 7. The CDR3 nucleotides read TGTGCCAGCAGCCCGGACAGGGCCTATGGCTACACCTTC. Translation: CASSPDRAYGYTF. Variable domain in full (rest from reference TRBV19 and TRBJ1-2): DGGITQSPKYLFRKEGQNVTLSCEQNLNHDAMYWYRQDPGQGLRLIYYSQIVNDFQKGDIAEGYSVSREKKESFPLTVTSAQKNPTAFYLCASSPDRAYGYTFGSGTRLTVV.

The chain joins TRBV7-2 to TRBJ1-3; D unclear. CDR3 length: 15 amino acids. CDR1 is SGHTA and CDR2 is FQGNSA in the germline V gene. V was pared by 1 base and J by 0 bases, with 7 bases between. CDR3 DNA: TGTGCCAGCAGCTTAGTGGGCAGCTCTGGAAACACCATATATTTT. The encoded protein is CASSLVGSSGNTIYF.

The J gene is TRBJ2-1, the V gene TRBV7-2; 9 positions match TRBD2. The V segment lost 6 bases and the J segment 5 bases; nucleotides outside the gene matches: 11. Germline CDR1 is SGHTA and CDR2 is FQGNSA. The CDR3 spans 16 residues. The chain's CDR3 is CASRPGGAGGHNEQFF. CDR3 DNA sequence: TGTGCCAGCAGACCAGGGGGAGCGGGGGGTCACAATGAGCAGTTCTTC.

A few counts support this clone. The chain joins TRBV6-5 to TRBJ2-3; D may be TRBD2 (6 bases). The V end was cut by 2 bases, the J end by 0 bases, with 12 bases between. Germline values: CDR1 MNHEY, CDR2 SVGAGI. This CDR3 is 16 amino acids long. Here the CDR3 reads CASSYLGLRSTDTQYF. As DNA, the CDR3 is TGTGCCAGCAGTTACCTAGGACTACGGAGCACAGATACGCAGTATTTT.

V and J are TRBV7-9 and TRBJ2-5, with 8 positions matching TRBD2. Germline CDR1 is SEHNR and CDR2 is FQNEAQ (reference sequence). The CDR3 consists of 16 residues. Trimming took 2 bases from V and 0 from J; bases not matched to a gene: 5. CDR3 DNA: TGTGCCAGCAGCTTACTAGCGGGCCTGTACCAAGAGACCCAGTACTTC. Translation: CASSLLAGLYQETQYF.